The 27 T cell receptor beta chains in this list originate from one sample, sequenced in a study of blood T cell repertoires in COVID-19. Using immunoSEQ multiplex PCR, the repertoire was profiled, and TCRdb retains in-frame clones only, with some absent. The table records over 90,000 clones, approximately 88% of them present only once. The sequenced sample was peripheral blood. Receptor source: a woman aged 60 to 75 with acute or convalescent COVID-19.

This clone was seen a single time. V and J are TRBV13 and TRBJ1-1; TRBD1 matches at 8 bases. Per the germline V gene, CDR1 is PRHDT and CDR2 is FYEKMQ (reference sequence). The CDR3 is made up of 17 amino acids. V lost 5 bases, J lost 0 bases, and 11 bases stayed unmatched. The chain's CDR3 is CASSPRGQAIMNTEAFF. As DNA, the CDR3 is TGTGCCAGCAGCCCCCGGGGACAGGCGATAATGAACACTGAAGCTTTCTTT.

The chain has TRBV9 and TRBJ2-1; the match to TRBD2 covers 14 bases. V lost 1 base, J lost 9 bases, and 15 bases stayed unmatched. The CDR3 has 19 residues. Per the germline V gene, CDR1 is SGDLS and CDR2 is YYNGEE. CDR3 amino acids: CASSVPSFSGTSGRVEQFF. The CDR3 DNA reads as TGTGCCAGCAGCGTACCGTCCTTTTCCGGGACTAGCGGGAGAGTTGAGCAGTTCTTC.

This chain joins TRBV28 and TRBJ1-6, with TRBD1 matching 7 bases. The germline gives CDR1 MDHEN, CDR2 SYDVKM. The CDR3 has 14 amino acids. V was clipped by 8 bases and J by 6 bases; unmatched bases: 7. The CDR3 region is CASRVGTANSPLHF. For the CDR3, the DNA is TGTGCCAGCCGGGTTGGGACAGCTAATTCACCCCTCCACTTT.

V is TRBV11-2 and J is TRBJ2-5; 10 nucleotides align to TRBD2. The CDR3 spans 17 residues. The V gene's germline CDR1 is SGHAT and CDR2 FQNNGV. Trimming removed 5 bases from V and 3 bases from J; junction bases left unmatched: 12. The CDR3 spells CASSATSGPPGEETQYF. Written as DNA, the CDR3 is TGTGCCAGCAGCGCGACTAGCGGGCCCCCCGGGGAAGAGACCCAGTACTTC. Full variable domain (outside the CDR3, taken from reference TRBV11-2 and TRBJ2-5): EAGVAQSPRYKIIEKRQSVAFWCNPISGHATLYWYQQILGQGPKLLIQFQNNGVVDDSQLPKDRFSAERLKGVDSTLKIQPAKLEDSAVYLCASSATSGPPGEETQYFGPGTRLLVL.

The genes are TRBV9 and TRBJ1-5; D not resolved. The germline V gene encodes CDR1 SGDLS and CDR2 YYNGEE. The CDR3 runs to 15 residues. V was cut by 4 bases and J by 0 bases, with 11 bases left in between. Here the CDR3 reads CASSPGGYSNQPQHF. Here the CDR3 DNA reads TGTGCCAGCAGCCCCGGCGGGTATAGCAATCAGCCCCAGCATTTT.

As concerns this clone: Additional DNA sequences in this sample encode the identical CDR3. The chain combines TRBV11-3 with TRBJ2-3; D is possibly TRBD1 (6 bases). The V end was cut by 3 bases, the J end by 4 bases, with 14 bases between. Germline loops: CDR1 SGHNT, CDR2 YENEEA. The CDR3 consists of 15 residues. In nucleotides, the CDR3 is TGTGCCAGCAGCTTGTCGGCAGGGGATGCAGATACGCAGTATTTT. Translation gives CASSLSAGDADTQYF.

The rearrangement joins TRBV19 to TRBJ1-5; a weak D match, TRBD1 (5 bases). Germline values: CDR1 LNHDA, CDR2 SQIVND (reference sequence). V shed 5 bases and J shed 0 bases, with 11 bases lying between them. CDR3 length equals 15 residues. As DNA, the CDR3 is TGTGCCAGTAGTCCGGGGGGATATAGCAATCAGCCCCAGCATTTT. Protein product: CASSPGGYSNQPQHF.

The chain links TRBV10-2 to TRBJ1-4; a possible D gene is TRBD1 (5 bases). CDR1 is WSHSY and CDR2 is SAAADI in the germline V gene. V was trimmed by 3 bases and J by 13 bases, leaving 21 bases between them. This CDR3 has 15 amino acids. CDR3 DNA: TGCGCCAGCAGTGATAGGAAGGGGAGGCTTAGATTACTGTTTTTT. Encoded protein: CASSDRKGRLRLLFF.

The chain links TRBV6-5 to TRBJ1-1, with D possibly being TRBD1 (6 bases). With 7 bases removed from V and 1 base from J, the gap between germline ends came to 16 bases. The CDR3 spans 15 residues. Germline V CDR1 and CDR2: MNHEY, SVGAGI. The CDR3 loop is CASKVIGQPNTEAFF. DNA of the CDR3: TGTGCCAGCAAAGTAATAGGACAGCCGAACACTGAAGCTTTCTTT.

The chain is built from TRBV21-1 and TRBJ1-2. TRBV21-1 is deemed a pseudogene. This CDR3 is 17 amino acids long. The CDR3 DNA reads TGTGCCAGCAGCAAAGTAGCAGGTCTGGCCCGACTATATGGCTACACCTTC. Amino acids: CASSKVAGLARLYGYTF.

This clone has only a few counts. The V gene is TRBV5-4, the J gene TRBJ2-7; 11 nucleotides agree with TRBD1. V shed 4 bases and J 3 bases; nucleotides not matched to a gene: 6. CDR3 length equals 15 residues. Germline V gives CDR1 SGHNT, CDR2 YYREEE (reference sequence). This chain's CDR3 is CASSPGTGGIYEQYF. Written as DNA, the CDR3 is TGTGCCAGCAGCCCCGGGACAGGGGGAATCTACGAGCAGTACTTC.

V gene TRBV6-4 combines with J gene TRBJ1-1; D remains unclear. Germline V gene lookup returns CDR1 MRHNA and CDR2 SNTAGT. This CDR3 contains 13 residues. Trimming removed 6 bases from V and 2 bases from J, with 10 bases in between. CDR3 in amino acids: CASSSTANTEAFF. The CDR3 region has the DNA TGTGCCAGCAGCTCGACTGCAAACACTGAAGCTTTCTTT.

This chain uses TRBV28 with TRBJ2-1; D is undetermined. There are 15 residues in the CDR3. The germline V gene has CDR1 MDHEN and CDR2 SYDVKM. Trimming removed 4 bases at V and 0 bases at J, with 10 bases between. The CDR3 DNA reads TGTGCCAGCAGTTACATACCCAGCTCCTACAATGAGCAGTTCTTC. This sequence encodes CASSYIPSSYNEQFF.

This chain joins TRBV7-8 and TRBJ1-2; D gene ambiguous. CDR3 length: 12 amino acids. Germline V gene lookup returns CDR1 SGHVS and CDR2 FQNEAQ. Trimming took off 0 bases at V and 10 bases at J, with 9 bases between the two ends. The CDR3 DNA is TGTGCCAGCAGCTTAGCCGGGAGGGTCTACACCTTC. It specifies CASSLAGRVYTF.

This clone is a singleton in its sample. V and J are TRBV25-1 and TRBJ2-3; D is ambiguous. Trimming cost V 10 bases and J 6 bases, with 11 bases left between them. Germline-derived CDR1 and CDR2 are MGHDK and SYGVNS. The CDR3 consists of 11 residues. Here the CDR3 reads CATLEVDTQYF. The DNA of the CDR3 is TGTGCCACCCTCGAGGTCGATACGCAGTATTTT.

The V and J genes are TRBV19 and TRBJ2-1, with D possibly matching TRBD2 (6 bases). The V and J ends lost 6 bases and 0 bases respectively, with 12 bases between them. Germline-derived CDR1 and CDR2 are LNHDA and SQIVND (reference sequence). There are 15 residues in the CDR3. In nucleotides, the CDR3 is TGTGCCAGTAGGGGGATGGGACTCTCCTACAATGAGCAGTTCTTC. Its translation: CASRGMGLSYNEQFF. The whole variable domain, filled in from reference TRBV19 and TRBJ2-1, reads DGGITQSPKYLFRKEGQNVTLSCEQNLNHDAMYWYRQDPGQGLRLIYYSQIVNDFQKGDIAEGYSVSREKKESFPLTVTSAQKNPTAFYLCASRGMGLSYNEQFFGPGTRLTVL.

The V and J genes are TRBV5-1 and TRBJ2-6, with TRBD2 as a possible D gene (5 bases). The germline CDR1 and CDR2 sequences are SGHRS and YFSETQ. V was cut by 5 bases and J by 0 bases, with 9 bases left in between. The CDR3 consists of 15 residues. This CDR3 is CASRRETSGANVLTF. CDR3 sequence (DNA): TGCGCCAGCAGAAGGGAGACCTCTGGGGCCAACGTCCTGACTTTC.

This clone has just a few counts. This sequence joins TRBV5-5 and TRBJ1-3, with a possible D match to TRBD1 (5 bases). The V end lost 0 bases, the J end lost 9 bases, and 13 bases lay between the germline ends. This CDR3 has 14 residues. Germline-derived CDR1 and CDR2 are SGHKS and YYEKEE (reference sequence). The DNA of the CDR3 is TGTGCCAGCAGCTTGGAAGCAGGGCGAGGCACCATATATTTT. Translating gives CASSLEAGRGTIYF. Looking up the rest from reference TRBV5-5 and TRBJ1-3 gives the full variable domain: DAGVTQSPTHLIKTRGQQVTLRCSPISGHKSVSWYQQVLGQGPQFIFQYYEKEERGRGNFPDRFSARQFPNYSSELNVNALLLGDSALYLCASSLEAGRGTIYFGEGSWLTVV.

The genes are TRBV3-1 (or the pseudogene TRBV3-2) and TRBJ1-6; the D gene is possibly TRBD1 (5 bases). Per germline, CDR1 LGHDT and CDR2 YNNKEL (reference sequence). Trimming removed 5 bases at V and 0 bases at J, with 11 bases between. This CDR3 spans 16 amino acids. CDR3: CASSTQQASYNSPLHF. The CDR3 nucleotides are TGTGCCAGCAGCACACAACAGGCCTCCTATAATTCACCCCTCCACTTT.

This clone came up a few times. V and J are TRBV5-1 and TRBJ1-4; D not resolved. Looked up from germline, CDR1 is SGHRS and CDR2 is YFSETQ. The CDR3 has 14 amino acids. V gave up 0 bases and J gave up 4 bases, with 7 bases separating them. In DNA, the CDR3 is TGCGCCAGCAGCTTGGACGGGATTAATGAAAAACTGTTTTTT. Protein: CASSLDGINEKLFF.

The chain uses TRBV19 and TRBJ2-2; 10 bases fit TRBD1. Per the germline V gene, CDR1 is LNHDA and CDR2 is SQIVND (reference sequence). The length of the CDR3 is 13 residues. J gave up 12 bases and V 3 bases, and 4 bases lay outside the gene matches. The CDR3 DNA sequence: TGTGCCAGTAGTATGGACAGGGGGAGGCAGCTGTTTTTT. It specifies CASSMDRGRQLFF. Drawing the rest from reference TRBV19 and TRBJ2-2, the complete variable domain is DGGITQSPKYLFRKEGQNVTLSCEQNLNHDAMYWYRQDPGQGLRLIYYSQIVNDFQKGDIAEGYSVSREKKESFPLTVTSAQKNPTAFYLCASSMDRGRQLFFGEGSRLTVL.

This rearrangement joins TRBV19 to TRBJ2-1; TRBD2 matches at 9 bases. The V and J ends lost 1 base and 5 bases, in that order; junction bases with no gene match: 6. Germline assignment: CDR1 LNHDA and CDR2 SQIVND (reference sequence). The CDR3 consists of 16 residues. In DNA, the CDR3 is TGTGCCAGTAGTATAGGGGGCGGGAGGGCCCACAATGAGCAGTTCTTC. This encodes CASSIGGGRAHNEQFF.

The rearrangement joins TRBV30 to TRBJ1-2; D remains ambiguous. Per germline, CDR1 GTSNPN and CDR2 SVGIG (reference sequence). This CDR3 contains 16 residues. V lost 1 base to trimming and J lost 2 bases, with 17 bases between them. The CDR3 here is CAWSANRVLLNYGYTF. The CDR3 DNA follows: TGTGCCTGGAGTGCCAATCGGGTCCTGCTAAACTATGGCTACACCTTC. The whole variable domain, remainder taken from reference TRBV30 and TRBJ1-2, is SQTIHQWPATLVQPVGSPLSLECTVEGTSNPNLYWYRQAAGRGLQLLFYSVGIGQISSEVPQNLSASRPQDRQFILSSKKLLLSDSGFYLCAWSANRVLLNYGYTFGSGTRLTVV.

In regard to this clone: The junction departs from germline at one end; a sequencing error may be responsible. This sequence joins TRBV11-3 and TRBJ2-1; TRBD2 matches 15 bases. Germline loops: CDR1 SGHNT, CDR2 YENEEA. This CDR3 is built from 15 residues. The CDR3 DNA follows: TGTGCCGGCAGCTCCGGACTAGCGGGAGGGGGTGAGCAGTTCTTC. Translated: CAGSSGLAGGGEQFF.

The rearrangement uses TRBV10-3 and TRBJ1-3, with D possibly being TRBD1 (5 bases). Germline V lookup: CDR1 ENHRY, CDR2 SYGVKD. The CDR3 is 15 residues long. V was pared by 0 bases and J by 2 bases, with 8 bases between. CDR3: CAISESTGAGNTIYF. The CDR3 region has the DNA TGTGCCATCAGTGAGTCAACGGGGGCTGGAAACACCATATATTTT.

The chain uses TRBV18 and TRBJ1-1; unclear D gene. V was trimmed by 2 bases and J by 1 base, leaving 11 bases between them. CDR1 and CDR2 (germline): KGHSH, LQKENI. The CDR3 extends over 15 amino acids. DNA for the CDR3: TGTGCCAGCTCACCAGGGAGTTTGGGGAACACTGAAGCTTTCTTT. Protein sequence: CASSPGSLGNTEAFF.

The J gene is TRBJ2-1, the V gene TRBV5-1; 8 positions agree with TRBD2. CDR3 size: 15 residues. Germline V CDR1 and CDR2: SGHRS, YFSETQ. Trimming cost V 4 bases and J 2 bases; bases outside gene matches: 5. CDR3 DNA sequence: TGCGCCAGCAGCACAAAGCGGGGGACCTACAATGAGCAGTTCTTC. It encodes CASSTKRGTYNEQFF. Variable domain in full (rest from reference TRBV5-1 and TRBJ2-1): KAGVTQTPRYLIKTRGQQVTLSCSPISGHRSVSWYQQTPGQGLQFLFEYFSETQRNKGNFPGRFSGRQFSNSRSEMNVSTLELGDSALYLCASSTKRGTYNEQFFGPGTRLTVL.